This T cell receptor (beta chain) came from a study of T cell responses to AZD1222 COVID-19 vaccine. Study context: Pooling covered second doses at about 4 or about 12 weeks.

General study points: Repertoire samples came only from after the peak T cell response. Spike regions recognized by vaccine-associated CD4 TCRs spanned the protein, led by 160-218 and 743-854.

Method: immunoSEQ multiplex PCR; TCRdb's copy keeps in-frame clones and lacks some. The sample consists of about 150,000 clones, about 88% of them appearing once. The ends were cut back, 7 bases at V and 4 bases at J, with 9 bases in the middle. Germline CDR1 is DFQATT and CDR2 is SNEGSKA (reference sequence). There are 11 residues in the CDR3. Regarding this clone: Antigen unknown.

The source material was peripheral blood, sampled on day 0 of AZD1222 vaccination. The chain recombines TRBV20-1 with TRBJ2-3; D not resolved. The TCR comes from an adult in good health. For the CDR3, the DNA is TGCAGTGAGTTAATTTCAGATACGCAGTATTTT. The encoded protein is CSELISDTQYF.